The TCR beta chain described here comes from a study of long-term antiretroviral therapy in people with HIV. Germline CDR1 reads MNHNY; CDR2 reads SVGAGI (reference sequence). The CDR3 runs 16 residues. The V end was cut by 6 bases, the J end by 4 bases, with 20 bases between. The assay, immunoSEQ v3.0, was run at survey level. The method was immunoSEQ multiplex PCR; TCRdb's version includes in-frame clones alone and lacks a portion of them. Of about 28,000 clones in the sample, roughly 87% were seen once. This chain connects TRBV6-6 to TRBJ2-3; D may match TRBD1 or TRBD2 (7 bases each). Sequencing used unsorted PBMCs, obtained 2 years after starting antiretroviral therapy. This TCR derives from a man aged 45-60 years with HIV. CDR3 protein: CASSLRGAGAADTQYF. For the CDR3, the DNA is TGTGCCAGCAGCCTCAGGGGGGCGGGAGCGGCAGATACGCAGTATTTT.